This T cell receptor (beta chain) appears in the sequencing data of a study of T cell responses to AZD1222 COVID-19 vaccine (dated by TCRdb to 2020 to 2023). Regarding the research as a whole: AZD1222 recipients given second doses at about 4 weeks or at about 12 weeks were pooled, since spike-specific TCR depth and breadth were not found to differ between the two schedules. A total of over 230 trial participants underwent TCR sequencing, of whom roughly 210 had received two doses of AZD1222 and some 25 had received two doses of the MenACWY control vaccine. Enrollment into the trials was organized by age into subgroups of 18-55, 56-69 and 70-plus years, and those subgroups contained about 160, 30 and 59 TCR-sequenced participants, respectively.

Taken with the paper, the label for time point translates to: baseline before first vaccination. Vaccinee samples were obtained from the UK trials COV001 and COV002, which included a single-blind randomized controlled phase 2/3 trial of AZD1222 (ChAdOx1 nCoV-19) in healthy adults. For TCRbeta chain sequencing, PBMC samples from trial participants were taken at day 0 and at day 28 after the second dose. With regard to this clone: The antigen it binds to is not known. Per-base quality was not reported, and no clone a single base away is much larger than it.

Summary of the overall study and its limitations: After two AZD1222 doses, spike-specific TCR breadth and depth were significantly higher than at day 0 and than in MenACWY recipients. In the small 56-69-year group, the increase in depth fell short of significance, most likely because of low power. Epitopes outside the regions mutated in the B.1.351 and B.1.1.7 variants were reportedly recognized by nearly half of the unique spike-specific TCRs. Because no day 14 peak-response samples were available, repertoires were characterized only after the peak T cell response. Conclusions about previously exposed vaccinees are limited, since just five or six AZD1222 recipients were seropositive for SARS-CoV-2 at baseline. The vaccine-associated CD4 TCRs covered the entire spike protein, and the dominant responses fell in regions 160-218 and 743-854. Most participants were white British and females outnumbered males, and the authors suggested that clonal diversity may have been underestimated.

The CDR3 regions of human TCRbeta chains were analyzed by immunosequencing. In the authors' own workflow: Repertoire TCRs were checked for matches against a reference library of SARS-CoV-2-specific TCRs that had been generated using the MIRA antigen-specificity platform. Breadth meant the fraction of unique TCRs that were SARS-CoV-2-associated, whereas depth meant the fraction of total T cells that were SARS-CoV-2-associated. Using the MIRA data, every spike-specific TCR was mapped to the spike region that the TCR reacted to and assigned to either a CD4 or a CD8 class. Log10-transformed breadth and depth values were compared by one-way ANOVA with Sidak's multiple comparisons tests. What TCRdb holds here is the immuneACCESS table cut down to in-frame rearrangements. Part of the clones is not present; checked against another copy, under half of the missing clones reflect an unresolved V gene, and the others are unexplained. The V and J calls and clone size are taken from that table; D and trimming were inferred from the DNA. The table for this sample lists 100,000 to 150,000 clones; around 86% of them were counted only once. The ten most abundant clones make up more than 6.5% of the sample.

The TCR originated in an adult in good health. The material was peripheral blood, obtained on day 0 of AZD1222 vaccination.

The CDR3 protein sequence reads: CASSQRGANSGNTIYF. The nucleotide sequence reads TGTGCCAGCAGCCAAAGAGGGGCAAACTCTGGAAACACCATATATTTT. Recombination connected TRBV4-2 to TRBJ1-3, with a tentative D gene TRBD1 over 5 matching bases. The germline V gene yields LGHNA for CDR1 and YNFKEQ for CDR2. There are 16 amino acids in the CDR3, from cysteine to phenylalanine inclusive. CDR3 DNA is the only sequence kept; it has 48 bases, read in frame from the first base. The trim is 2 bases for V and 0 bases for J, with a gap of 11 bases between the germline ends.